Below, one T cell receptor (beta chain) is given with its context. The antigen remains undetermined. Measured with immunoSEQ multiplex PCR; TCRdb has only the in-frame clones, and not every one. This table holds about 26,000 clones, over 70% found once. These data originate in a study of radiation and T cells in renal cell carcinoma. Study outcomes and limitations: From baseline, blood top tumor clonotypes peaked at 2 weeks post-radiation.

Indicated time point: blood 2 weeks post-SBRT. Treatment of the sample: 15 Gy SBRT to primary tumor, nephrectomy 4 weeks later. Blood was sampled at baseline, 2 weeks and 4 weeks after SBRT. The clonotype was recovered from a man between 60 and 75 years old with renal cell carcinoma. The sample here was blood, taken from a patient whose treatment included radiotherapy and nephrectomy.

In DNA, the CDR3 is TGTGCCTGGAGTAGGGACAGGGGAGGCTATGGCTACACCTTC. Its translation: CAWSRDRGGYGYTF. This chain joins TRBV30 and TRBJ1-2, with 10 bases identical to TRBD1. The germline V gene encodes CDR1 GTSNPN and CDR2 SVGIG (reference sequence). This CDR3 contains 14 residues. V lost 2 bases and J lost 4; bases outside the gene matches: 4.